This is a list of T cell receptor beta chains from one sample in a study of T cells in Graves' hyperthyroidism and ophthalmopathy. TCRdb re-called the multiplex PCR reads with MiXCR, one entry per CDR3 protein. Altogether about 570,000 distinct CDR3 sequences are present, about 15% being singletons, with the ten largest covering around 14%. Sequencing was carried out using blood. Source of these receptors: a middle-aged woman with Graves' hyperthyroidism. Each CDR3 is given with its conserved first and last residue. Clone size appears in some rows only: once, few, many, or a class for an expanded clone.

j_gene,v_gene,abundance,len,CDR3aa
TRBJ2-5,TRBV5-6,many,15,CASSRGPGGEETQYF
TRBJ2-3,TRBV20-1,many,13,CSADGLNTDTQYF
TRBJ2-5,TRBV5-1,.,15,CASSLLGADTETQYF
TRBJ2-7,TRBV29-1,many,15,CSVRKGGGRSYEQYF
TRBJ2-1,TRBV6-5,.,11,CASSYGGTEFF
TRBJ2-1,TRBV2,few,13,CASSEGHPSEQFF
TRBJ1-2,TRBV29-1,.,16,CSASTTPGTGVIRYTF
TRBJ2-5,TRBV5-1,few,15,CASSSPGQGQETQYF
TRBJ2-3,TRBV5-1,many,14,CASSLWGGADTQYF
TRBJ2-1,TRBV4-1,few,14,CASSSPGTRVEQFF
TRBJ1-5,TRBV6-1,few,13,CASSEGQNQPQHF
TRBJ1-1,TRBV12-3/TRBV12-4,.,11,CASRLTTEAFF
TRBJ1-6,TRBV6-1,.,15,CASSRSGQDNSPLHF
TRBJ1-1,TRBV9,many,13,CASSAIENTEAFF
TRBJ2-7,TRBV6-5,few,15,CASCYSLLQRDEQYF